This TCR beta chain was sequenced for a study of T cells in Graves' hyperthyroidism and ophthalmopathy. Study results and caveats: Blood shared most expanded thyroid clonotypes above 0.001.

This CDR3 is 16 amino acids long. Germline V CDR1 and CDR2: LGHNA, YNFKEQ. J lost 4 bases, V lost 3 bases, and 9 bases had no gene match. From RNA transcripts, TCR beta CDR3 regions were amplified. Initially, a first-round RT-PCR of the TCR CDR3 employed the HTBI primer set. TCRdb re-called the multiplex PCR reads with MiXCR, one entry per CDR3 protein. Among over 400,000 distinct CDR3 sequences, roughly 22% were seen once, and the ten largest hold 45% to 50%. In the case of this clonotype: Its specificity is not known.

The clonotype was recovered from a woman in her sixties or seventies with Graves' ophthalmopathy. The V and J genes are TRBV4-2 and TRBJ2-1, with TRBD2 matching 7 bases. The sequenced sample was blood. The CDR3 spells CASSHPGGRTYNEQFF. The CDR3 nucleotides are TGTGCCAGCAGCCATCCGGGAGGCCGAACATACAATGAGCAGTTCTTC.